This TCR beta chain was retrieved from a study of blood T cell repertoires in COVID-19. Study details: Nucleic acid was either cDNA or gDNA, and it came from T cells, B-cell-depleted T cells, or PBMCs.

The CDR3 extends over 15 amino acids. CDR1 and CDR2 from the germline V gene are MNHNS and SASEGT. The V and J ends lost 2 bases and 8 bases, in that order; junction bases with no gene match: 7. Sequencing used immunoSEQ multiplex PCR; TCRdb keeps in-frame clones, though not all of them. The sample includes approximately 62,000 clones, 76% of them seen just once. This clonotype was obtained from a woman in her forties or fifties with active or convalescent COVID-19. Sequenced material: peripheral blood. V gene TRBV6-1 combines with J gene TRBJ2-3; 10 positions match TRBD2. The CDR3 is CASSERYSGRFTQYF. Here the CDR3 DNA reads TGTGCCAGCAGTGAACGCTATAGCGGGAGGTTTACGCAGTATTTT.